The rows below give T cell receptor beta chains drawn from one sample of a study of beta chain features in type 1 diabetes. Using immunoSEQ multiplex PCR, the repertoire was profiled, and TCRdb retains in-frame clones only, with some absent. The sample yields hundreds of thousands of clones, more than 12% seen once. The specimen sequenced was naive CD4+ T cells from blood. These receptors all stem from a young man with type 1 diabetes. Both conserved end residues are part of each CDR3. A D gene is named only where the DNA matches it firmly. Clone size is given for some rows only: seen once, a few or many times, or a class if the clone is expanded.

. . TRBJ1-3 TRBV7-8 CASSSRNPGNTIYF TGTGCCAGCAGCTCCAGGAATCCTGGAAACACCATATATTTT
. few TRBJ2-7 TRBV10-3 CAISESNGRSYEQYF TGTGCCATCAGTGAGTCGAACGGGAGAAGCTACGAGCAGTACTTC
TRBD2 . TRBJ2-1 TRBV7-8 CASSPGRAIGEQFF TGTGCCAGCAGCCCGGGGAGGGCGATAGGTGAGCAGTTCTTC
TRBD1 . TRBJ1-2 TRBV27 CASSRQGNYGYTF TGTGCCAGCAGTCGACAGGGAAACTATGGCTACACCTTC
. few TRBJ2-1 TRBV29-1 CSVGQGTHNEQFF TGCAGCGTTGGTCAGGGTACCCACAATGAGCAGTTCTTC
TRBD1 . TRBJ1-2 TRBV19 CASSGRDRELNYGYTF TGTGCCAGTAGTGGCCGGGACAGGGAACTTAACTATGGCTACACCTTC
TRBD1 . TRBJ1-3 TRBV5-6 CASSPGGASGNTIYF TGTGCCAGCAGCCCAGGGGGCGCGAGTGGAAACACCATATATTTT
TRBD2 few TRBJ2-5 TRBV29-1 CSAGTSGETQYF TGCAGCGCAGGGACTAGCGGGGAGACCCAGTACTTC
. . TRBJ2-1 TRBV7-2 CASSLAYGSYNEQFF TGTGCCAGCAGCTTAGCCTACGGGTCCTACAATGAGCAGTTCTTC
. few TRBJ1-2 TRBV2 CASSDDLPYGYTF TGTGCCAGCAGTGACGACCTCCCTTATGGCTACACCTTC
. . TRBJ2-7 TRBV10-3 CAISVPWTGRAAGGHEQYF TGTGCCATCAGTGTCCCATGGACAGGGAGGGCAGCGGGAGGCCACGAGCAGTACTTC
. . TRBJ2-1 TRBV7-2 CASTPAQEFTHEQFF TGTGCCAGCACCCCGGCGCAGGAGTTTACCCATGAGCAGTTCTTC
. . TRBJ1-6 TRBV7-2 CASSSTVFPLHF TGTGCCAGCAGCTCGACAGTTTTCCCCCTCCACTTT
. few TRBJ1-1 TRBV11-2 CASSHTEAFF TGTGCCAGCAGCCACACTGAAGCTTTCTTT
. . TRBJ2-5 TRBV29-1 CSVESVSRETQYF TGCAGCGTTGAGAGCGTCTCGAGGGAGACCCAGTACTTC
. few TRBJ2-1 TRBV4-1 CASTAGRGIYNEQFF TGCGCCAGCACCGCTGGGAGAGGGATATACAATGAGCAGTTCTTC
TRBD2 . TRBJ2-1 TRBV5-1 CASSTRTSGTYNEQFF TGCGCCAGCAGCACCAGGACTAGCGGAACCTACAATGAGCAGTTCTTC
. few TRBJ2-3 TRBV7-2 CASSLEGTDTQYF TGTGCCAGCAGCTTAGAGGGCACAGATACGCAGTATTTT
. . TRBJ1-3 TRBV7-2 CASSLGLSGNTIYF TGTGCCAGCAGCTTAGGGCTATCTGGAAACACCATATATTTT
. few TRBJ2-3 TRBV7-2 CASSTLTADTQYF TGTGCCAGCAGCACTCTGACGGCAGATACGCAGTATTTT
. . TRBJ2-5 TRBV2 CASRGGQHQETQYF TGTGCCAGCAGGGGCGGCCAACACCAAGAGACCCAGTACTTC
. . TRBJ1-2 TRBV7-2 CASSLMSTNYGYTF TGTGCCAGCAGCTTAATGAGCACTAACTATGGCTACACCTTC
TRBD1 . TRBJ1-2 TRBV29-1 CSVAGQGALGYTF TGCAGCGTTGCTGGACAGGGGGCTCTCGGCTACACCTTC
TRBD1 . TRBJ2-3 TRBV5-6 CASSSRGQYTDTQYF TGTGCCAGCAGCTCCAGGGGGCAGTACACAGATACGCAGTATTTT
. few TRBJ1-2 TRBV25-1 CASSEFADAANYGYTF TGTGCCAGCAGTGAATTTGCCGACGCCGCTAACTATGGCTACACCTTC
. . TRBJ1-2 TRBV19 CASSVGFNYGYTF TGTGCCAGTAGTGTGGGATTTAACTATGGCTACACCTTC
. few TRBJ2-2 TRBV5-6 CASSRSGELFF TGTGCCAGCAGCAGATCCGGGGAGCTGTTTTTT
. few TRBJ2-3 TRBV5-1 CASSLGRPADTQYF TGCGCCAGCAGCTTAGGTCGGCCGGCAGATACGCAGTATTTT
TRBD1 . TRBJ2-4 TRBV4-3 CASSQVDRGGNIQYF TGCGCCAGCAGCCAAGTCGACAGGGGAGGCAACATTCAGTACTTC
TRBD2 . TRBJ2-7 TRBV7-2 CASSTRGSASGASYEQYF TGTGCCAGCAGCACCAGGGGGTCGGCTAGCGGGGCCTCCTACGAGCAGTACTTC
TRBD2 . TRBJ2-7 TRBV4-2 CASSQEFQRGSYEQYF TGTGCCAGCAGCCAAGAATTTCAGCGGGGGTCCTACGAGCAGTACTTC
TRBD1 few TRBJ2-2 TRBV29-1 CSVAGQANTGELFF TGCAGCGTGGCGGGACAGGCAAACACCGGGGAGCTGTTTTTT
. few TRBJ2-7 TRBV7-2 CASSPRIGDYEQYF TGTGCCAGCAGCCCCCGAATAGGGGACTACGAGCAGTACTTC
TRBD1 . TRBJ2-3 TRBV7-3 CASRPGQGKDTQYF TGTGCCAGCAGACCGGGACAGGGTAAAGATACGCAGTATTTT
. . TRBJ2-3 TRBV5-1 CASSLPRQGGRTDTQYF TGCGCCAGCAGCTTGCCCCGACAGGGAGGTAGGACAGATACGCAGTATTTT
. few TRBJ1-4 TRBV10-3 CAISERGPTNEKLFF TGTGCCATCAGTGAACGGGGGCCAACTAATGAAAAACTGTTTTTT
TRBD2 few TRBJ2-7 TRBV6-5 CASSSGRTAYEQYF TGTGCCAGCAGTTCCGGGAGGACTGCCTACGAGCAGTACTTC
TRBD2 . TRBJ2-2 TRBV13 CASSSGLAGRAGELFF TGTGCCAGCAGCTCGGGACTAGCGGGCAGGGCCGGGGAGCTGTTTTTT
. few TRBJ2-5 TRBV7-9 CASSQEETQYF TGTGCCAGCAGCCAAGAAGAGACCCAGTACTTC
. . TRBJ2-1 TRBV30 CAWISWRSSYNEQFF TGTGCCTGGATATCTTGGAGGAGCTCCTACAATGAGCAGTTCTTC
. . TRBJ2-3 TRBV5-1 CASSSFGVDTQYF TGCGCCAGCAGCTCCTTCGGAGTAGATACGCAGTATTTT
. few TRBJ2-1 TRBV29-1 CSVEERGQFDNEQFF TGCAGCGTTGAAGAACGCGGACAGTTTGACAATGAGCAGTTCTTC
. . TRBJ2-3 TRBV7-7 CASSLGVADTQYF TGTGCTAGCAGCTTGGGGGTCGCAGATACGCAGTATTTT
. . TRBJ2-2 TRBV25-1 CASSSPVGPKGELFF TGTGCCAGCAGTTCCCCGGTGGGTCCAAAGGGGGAGCTGTTTTTT
. few TRBJ1-1 TRBV5-1 CASSPGLNTEAFF TGCGCCAGCAGCCCGGGACTGAACACTGAAGCTTTCTTT
. . TRBJ1-4 TRBV29-1 CSVKMSSLDEKLFF TGCAGCGTTAAAATGTCGTCATTAGATGAAAAACTGTTTTTT
. . TRBJ1-5 TRBV18 CASSQQGESNQPQHF TGTGCCAGCTCTCAACAGGGTGAGAGCAATCAGCCCCAGCATTTT
TRBD2 . TRBJ2-5 TRBV19 CASTMRGKETQYF TGTGCCAGTACCATGCGGGGGAAGGAGACCCAGTACTTC
. few TRBJ1-4 TRBV15 CATSSTQGYATNEKLFF TGTGCCACCAGCAGTACTCAGGGTTATGCAACTAATGAAAAACTGTTTTTT
. few TRBJ2-3 TRBV2 CASKEEFTDTQYF TGTGCCAGCAAAGAGGAGTTCACAGATACGCAGTATTTT